The clone carrying this T cell receptor beta chain was seen a few times. Its antigen is unidentified. The CDR3 runs 17 residues. Germline V gene lookup returns CDR1 SGHDN and CDR2 FVKESK. The V end lost 0 bases, the J end lost 5 bases, and 19 bases lay between the germline ends. TCRdb itself ran the reads through MiXCR, one entry per CDR3 protein. The sample records just over 450,000 distinct CDR3 sequences, about 42% being singletons. The data were obtained in a study of T cell repertoires in cytomegalovirus infection. The J gene is TRBJ2-5, the V gene TRBV14; D is unresolved. The specimen was cultured PBMCs, collected from culture after CMV antigen stimulation. The source is a human donor in good health (CMV status not recorded). Some clones in this sample may be carry-over from other donors' samples. CDR3 in DNA: TGTGCCAGCAGCCAAGATCCCCGGGTCCCACCCTTCGAGACCCAGTACTTC. Protein: CASSQDPRVPPFETQYF.